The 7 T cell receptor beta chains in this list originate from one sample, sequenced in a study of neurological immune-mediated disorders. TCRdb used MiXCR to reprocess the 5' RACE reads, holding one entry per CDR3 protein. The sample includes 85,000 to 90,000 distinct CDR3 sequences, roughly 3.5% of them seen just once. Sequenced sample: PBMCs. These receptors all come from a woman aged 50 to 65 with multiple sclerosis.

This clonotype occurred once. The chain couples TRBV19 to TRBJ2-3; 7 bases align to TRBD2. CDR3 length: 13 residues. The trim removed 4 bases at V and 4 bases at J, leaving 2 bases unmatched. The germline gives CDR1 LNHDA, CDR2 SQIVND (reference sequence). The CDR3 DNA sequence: TGTGCCAGTAGTAACGCGGGGGCAGATACGCAGTATTTT. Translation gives CASSNAGADTQYF. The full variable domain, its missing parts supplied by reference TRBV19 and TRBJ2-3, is DGGITQSPKYLFRKEGQNVTLSCEQNLNHDAMYWYRQDPGQGLRLIYYSQIVNDFQKGDIAEGYSVSREKKESFPLTVTSAQKNPTAFYLCASSNAGADTQYFGPGTRLTVL.

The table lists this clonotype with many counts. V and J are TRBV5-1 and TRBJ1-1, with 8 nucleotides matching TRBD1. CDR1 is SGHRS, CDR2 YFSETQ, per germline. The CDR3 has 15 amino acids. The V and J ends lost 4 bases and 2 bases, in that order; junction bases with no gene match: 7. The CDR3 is CASSRGTGGNTEAFF. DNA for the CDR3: TGCGCCAGCAGCCGAGGGACAGGTGGAAACACTGAAGCTTTCTTT.

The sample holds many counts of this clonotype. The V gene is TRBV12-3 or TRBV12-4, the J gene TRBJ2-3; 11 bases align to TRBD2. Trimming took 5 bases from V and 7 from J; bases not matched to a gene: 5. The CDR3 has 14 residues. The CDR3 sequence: CASSGLAGGNTQYF. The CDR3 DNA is TGTGCCAGCAGTGGACTAGCGGGCGGAAATACGCAGTATTTT.

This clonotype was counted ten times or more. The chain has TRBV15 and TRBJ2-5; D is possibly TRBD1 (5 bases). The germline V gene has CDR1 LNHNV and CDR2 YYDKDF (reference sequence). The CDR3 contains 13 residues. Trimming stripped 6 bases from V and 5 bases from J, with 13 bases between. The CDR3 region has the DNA TGTGCCACCAGGCCAGGGAACGAGGAGACCCAGTACTTC. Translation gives CATRPGNEETQYF. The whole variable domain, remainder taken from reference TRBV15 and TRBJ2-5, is DAMVIQNPRYQVTQFGKPVTLSCSQTLNHNVMYWYQQKSSQAPKLLFHYYDKDFNNEADTPDNFQSRRPNTSFCFLDIRSPGLGDTAMYLCATRPGNEETQYFGPGTRLLVL.

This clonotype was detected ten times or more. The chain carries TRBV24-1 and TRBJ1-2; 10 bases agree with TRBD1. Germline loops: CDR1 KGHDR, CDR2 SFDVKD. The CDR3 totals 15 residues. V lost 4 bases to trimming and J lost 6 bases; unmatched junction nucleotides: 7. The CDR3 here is CATSETGGKSDGYTF. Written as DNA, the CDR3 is TGTGCCACCAGTGAGACAGGGGGCAAGTCGGATGGCTACACCTTC.

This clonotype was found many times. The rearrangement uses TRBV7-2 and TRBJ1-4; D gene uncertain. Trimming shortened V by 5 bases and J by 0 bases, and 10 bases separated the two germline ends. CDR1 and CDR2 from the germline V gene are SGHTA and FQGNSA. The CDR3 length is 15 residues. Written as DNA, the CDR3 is TGTGCCAGCAGCGCAAGAGTTGCAACTAATGAAAAACTGTTTTTT. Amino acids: CASSARVATNEKLFF.

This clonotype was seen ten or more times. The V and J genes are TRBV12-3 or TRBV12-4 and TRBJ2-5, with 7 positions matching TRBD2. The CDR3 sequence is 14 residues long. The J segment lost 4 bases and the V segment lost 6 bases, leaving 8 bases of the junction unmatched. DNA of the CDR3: TGTGCCAGCAGCCGCGGGGGAGGGCGAGAGACCCAGTACTTC. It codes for CASSRGGGRETQYF.